This T cell receptor (beta chain) was recovered during a study of blood T cell repertoires in COVID-19. Per the germline V gene, CDR1 is MGHRA and CDR2 is YSYEKL. The CDR3 length is 17 residues. J was trimmed by 3 bases and V by 0 bases; bases with no gene match: 5. Participants were aged roughly 18 to 100 years from more than 20 US areas. The study assigned cohorts using participant-reported clinical history. Clones were read by immunoSEQ multiplex PCR, and TCRdb kept only the in-frame ones, dropping some. The sample has 200,000 or so clones, more than 65% seen once. The receptor was isolated from a man in his forties or fifties who had recovered from COVID-19. This chain links TRBV4-1 with TRBJ1-6; the match to TRBD1 covers 7 bases. Input material: PBMCs or T cells enriched from blood (not recorded which). CDR3 sequence reads: CASSQDWTGFYNSPLHF. DNA of the CDR3: TGCGCCAGCAGCCAAGATTGGACAGGATTCTATAATTCACCCCTCCACTTT.